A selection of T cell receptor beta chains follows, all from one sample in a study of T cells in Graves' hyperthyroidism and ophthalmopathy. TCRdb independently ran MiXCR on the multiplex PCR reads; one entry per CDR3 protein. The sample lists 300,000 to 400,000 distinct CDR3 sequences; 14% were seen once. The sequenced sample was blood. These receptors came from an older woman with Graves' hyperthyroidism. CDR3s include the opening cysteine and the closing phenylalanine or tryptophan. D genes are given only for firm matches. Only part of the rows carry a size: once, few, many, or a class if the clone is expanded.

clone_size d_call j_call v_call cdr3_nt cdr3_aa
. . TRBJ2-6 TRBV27 TGTGCCAGCAGTTTAAGGGGGACACGAGCCTCTGGGGCCAACGTCCTGACTTTC CASSLRGTRASGANVLTF
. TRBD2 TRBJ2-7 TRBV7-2 TGTGCCAGCAGTCCGACTAGCGGGAGCCTTTCCTCCTACGAGCAGTACTTC CASSPTSGSLSSYEQYF
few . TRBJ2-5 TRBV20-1 TGCAGTGCAGCGTACGGGAGCCAGCCCAACCAAGAGACCCAGTACTTC CSAAYGSQPNQETQYF
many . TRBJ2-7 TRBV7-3 TGTGCCAGCAGCCCCCCGATGGAGCCTTCCTACGAGCAGTACTTC CASSPPMEPSYEQYF
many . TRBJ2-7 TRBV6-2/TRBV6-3 TGTGCCAGCAGTTACGTGCACCCCCCCTACGAGCAGTACTTC CASSYVHPPYEQYF
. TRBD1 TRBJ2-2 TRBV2 TGTGCCAGCAGCGCACAGGGGGCTGGGACCGGGGAGCTGTTTTTT CASSAQGAGTGELFF
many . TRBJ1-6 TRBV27 TGTGCCAGCAGTTTATCCCCTTGGGGACGGTATAATTCACCCCTCCACTTT CASSLSPWGRYNSPLHF
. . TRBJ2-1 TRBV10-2 TGCGCCAGCAGTGAAAGCCAGACGACCTCCTACAATGAGCAGTTCTTC CASSESQTTSYNEQFF
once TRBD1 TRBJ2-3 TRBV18 TGTGCCAGCTCACCTACCGGGACAGGGGCCGGGGGAGATACGCAGTATTTT CASSPTGTGAGGDTQYF
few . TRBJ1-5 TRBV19 TGTGCCAGTAGTATAGGGGGGCAAAACAATCAGCCCCAGCATTTT CASSIGGQNNQPQHF
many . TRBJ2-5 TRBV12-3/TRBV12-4 TGTGCCAGCAATTGCAGGCGAAAGGTCCAAGAGACCCAGTACTTC CASNCRRKVQETQYF
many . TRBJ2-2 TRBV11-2 TGTGCCAGCAGCTTAGGGGAGCTGTTTTTT CASSLGELFF
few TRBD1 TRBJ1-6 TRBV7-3 TGTGCCAGCAGCTTAAGGGGACAGGGCGTGTCACCCCTCCACTTT CASSLRGQGVSPLHF